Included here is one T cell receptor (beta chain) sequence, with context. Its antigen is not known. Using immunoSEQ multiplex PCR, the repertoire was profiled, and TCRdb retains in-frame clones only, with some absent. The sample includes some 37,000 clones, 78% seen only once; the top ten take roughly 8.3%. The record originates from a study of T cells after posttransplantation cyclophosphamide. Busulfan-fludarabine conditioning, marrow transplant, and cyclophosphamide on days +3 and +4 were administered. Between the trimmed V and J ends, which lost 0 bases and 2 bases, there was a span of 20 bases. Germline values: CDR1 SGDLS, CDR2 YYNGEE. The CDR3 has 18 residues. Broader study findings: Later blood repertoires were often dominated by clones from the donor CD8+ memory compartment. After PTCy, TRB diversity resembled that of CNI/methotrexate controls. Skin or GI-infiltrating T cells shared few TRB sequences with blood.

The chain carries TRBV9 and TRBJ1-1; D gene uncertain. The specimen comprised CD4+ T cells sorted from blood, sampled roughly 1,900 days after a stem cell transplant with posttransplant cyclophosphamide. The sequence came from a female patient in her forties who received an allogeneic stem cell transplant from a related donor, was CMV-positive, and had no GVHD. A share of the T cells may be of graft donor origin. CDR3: CASSVDPWSHGPNTEAFF. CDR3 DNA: TGTGCCAGCAGCGTAGACCCTTGGTCCCATGGGCCTAACACTGAAGCTTTCTTT.